Listed below are T cell receptor beta chains from one sample, sequenced in a study of T cell repertoires in cytomegalovirus infection. Their cognate antigens are unknown. TCRdb itself ran the reads through MiXCR, one entry per CDR3 protein. This table has about 890,000 distinct CDR3 sequences, 25% to 40% appearing once. This material consisted of cultured CD8+ T cells from PBMCs, taken from culture after CMV antigen stimulation. These receptors were collected from a human donor in good health (CMV status not recorded). Some clones in this sample may be carry-over from other donors' samples. Each CDR3 is given with its conserved first and last residue. Each record gives: CDR3 DNA, CDR3 protein, clone size, D gene, V gene, J gene. A D gene is named only where the DNA matches it firmly. Expanded clones get a size class; other rows say once, few or many, or leave the size out.

DNA: TGCGCCAGCAGCCAAGATTCGCACGGTAGAGGCTATGGCTACACCTTC
CDR3: CASSQDSHGRGYGYTF
size: .
D: .
V: TRBV4-1
J: TRBJ1-2

DNA: TGTGCCAGCAGTACCAGGGCCCATGCATTCACAGATACGCAGTATTTT
CDR3: CASSTRAHAFTDTQYF
size: .
D: .
V: TRBV28
J: TRBJ2-3

DNA: TGTGCCAGCAGTGGGGAGGTGTTTAGGGAGGACGATGAGCAGTTCTTC
CDR3: CASSGEVFREDDEQFF
size: few
D: .
V: TRBV6-1
J: TRBJ2-1

DNA: TGTGCCAGCAGTAACTCGCCGGGAGGGGAGCTGTTTTTT
CDR3: CASSNSPGGELFF
size: few
D: .
V: TRBV28
J: TRBJ2-2

DNA: TGTGCCAGCAGCTTAGGACTTCGACTAGCGGGGGGGCCGGGCACCGGTACGCAGTATTTT
CDR3: CASSLGLRLAGGPGTGTQYF
size: .
D: TRBD2
V: TRBV11-1
J: TRBJ2-3

DNA: TGTGCCAGCAGCTCCCGACAGGTGAATTCACCCCTCCACTTT
CDR3: CASSSRQVNSPLHF
size: .
D: .
V: TRBV7-6
J: TRBJ1-6

DNA: TGTGCCAGCAGTTACCTGGAGGGGGTACAGGGGCACAATGAGCAGTTCTTC
CDR3: CASSYLEGVQGHNEQFF
size: few
D: .
V: TRBV6-6
J: TRBJ2-1

DNA: TGTGCCAGCAGTGCCGGGACAAATTACTACGAGCAGTACTTC
CDR3: CASSAGTNYYEQYF
size: many
D: .
V: TRBV6-1
J: TRBJ2-7

DNA: TGTGCCAGCAGCCAGGGGTCCAGGGACGAGCAGTACTTC
CDR3: CASSQGSRDEQYF
size: few
D: .
V: TRBV7-9
J: TRBJ2-7

DNA: TGTGCCAGCAGTTTCAAGCCGACAGGTAACAATGAGCAGTTCTTC
CDR3: CASSFKPTGNNEQFF
size: few
D: .
V: TRBV6-2/TRBV6-3
J: TRBJ2-1

DNA: TGTGCCAGCAGCTTTACCCAAGACTCTGGGGCCAACGTCCTGACTTTC
CDR3: CASSFTQDSGANVLTF
size: many
D: .
V: TRBV11-3
J: TRBJ2-6

DNA: TGTGCCAGTAGGGCCTGGACAGGGCCGTCGGGCGGCTATGGCTACACCTTC
CDR3: CASRAWTGPSGGYGYTF
size: .
D: TRBD1
V: TRBV19
J: TRBJ1-2

DNA: TGTGCCAGCAGCCAATACGGGGCGGACAGGGGAGCCTACGAGCAGTACTTC
CDR3: CASSQYGADRGAYEQYF
size: .
D: TRBD1
V: TRBV4-2
J: TRBJ2-7

DNA: TGTGCCAGCAGCCAAGAAACAGGGGAGTACGAAGAGACCCAGTACTTC
CDR3: CASSQETGEYEETQYF
size: .
D: TRBD1
V: TRBV4-2
J: TRBJ2-5

DNA: TGTGCCAGCACCTCGGCTGCCACATGGGATACGCAGTATTTT
CDR3: CASTSAATWDTQYF
size: .
D: .
V: TRBV27
J: TRBJ2-3

DNA: TGTGCCAGCAGCTCGGGGACAGGGGGCTGGGGGAAACTGTTTTTT
CDR3: CASSSGTGGWGKLFF
size: .
D: TRBD1
V: TRBV27
J: TRBJ1-4

DNA: TGCGCCAGCAGCTTGGGGACAGGGGGGGAAGGTGAGCAGTTCTTC
CDR3: CASSLGTGGEGEQFF
size: .
D: TRBD1
V: TRBV5-1
J: TRBJ2-1

DNA: TGTGCCAGCAGTGAAGGGTTGCCCGGGACCTCAACTAATGAAAAACTGTTTTTT
CDR3: CASSEGLPGTSTNEKLFF
size: once
D: .
V: TRBV2
J: TRBJ1-4

DNA: TGTGCCAGTAGTATAGCCCAGCGGCCCTCCTACAATGAGCAGTTCTTC
CDR3: CASSIAQRPSYNEQFF
size: few
D: .
V: TRBV19
J: TRBJ2-1

DNA: TGTGCCAGCAGCTCCGGACTAGCGGGGAGCACAGATACGCAGTATTTT
CDR3: CASSSGLAGSTDTQYF
size: many
D: TRBD2
V: TRBV7-8
J: TRBJ2-3

DNA: TGTGCCAGCAGCTCGGACCGGCCGGACGAGCAGTACTTC
CDR3: CASSSDRPDEQYF
size: .
D: .
V: TRBV5-3
J: TRBJ2-7

DNA: TGCGCCAGCAGAGCCGAGACAGAGTTCTCTGGGGCCAACGTCCTGACTTTC
CDR3: CASRAETEFSGANVLTF
size: .
D: .
V: TRBV5-1
J: TRBJ2-6

DNA: TGTGCCAGCAGCTTGCTGACAGTTAACACAGATACGCAGTATTTT
CDR3: CASSLLTVNTDTQYF
size: many
D: .
V: TRBV7-8
J: TRBJ2-3

DNA: TGTGCCATCAGTCGGGACGGTTCCTACGAGCAGTACTTC
CDR3: CAISRDGSYEQYF
size: .
D: .
V: TRBV10-3
J: TRBJ2-7

DNA: TGTGCCAGCACTCACCCGGGCGCGGGGACCCAGTACTTC
CDR3: CASTHPGAGTQYF
size: .
D: .
V: TRBV27
J: TRBJ2-5

DNA: TGCAGCGTCCCCGACAGGGGAGGCGCAGATACGCAGTATTTT
CDR3: CSVPDRGGADTQYF
size: .
D: TRBD1
V: TRBV29-1
J: TRBJ2-3

DNA: TGTGCCAGCAGCTTTGGGCAGCGAGACTATGGCTACACCTTC
CDR3: CASSFGQRDYGYTF
size: .
D: .
V: TRBV13
J: TRBJ1-2

DNA: TGTGCCAGCAAGGAGGGATACAATGAGCAGTTCTTC
CDR3: CASKEGYNEQFF
size: .
D: .
V: TRBV6-1
J: TRBJ2-1

DNA: TGTGCCAGTAGTAGCGAACAGGGATTCGCCCTCCGAGCAGTCGCTGAAGCTTTCTTT
CDR3: CASSSEQGFALRAVAEAFF
size: .
D: .
V: TRBV19
J: TRBJ1-1

DNA: TGTGCCAGCAGCTTTATAATATCCGGGGAGCTGTTTTTT
CDR3: CASSFIISGELFF
size: few
D: .
V: TRBV5-6
J: TRBJ2-2